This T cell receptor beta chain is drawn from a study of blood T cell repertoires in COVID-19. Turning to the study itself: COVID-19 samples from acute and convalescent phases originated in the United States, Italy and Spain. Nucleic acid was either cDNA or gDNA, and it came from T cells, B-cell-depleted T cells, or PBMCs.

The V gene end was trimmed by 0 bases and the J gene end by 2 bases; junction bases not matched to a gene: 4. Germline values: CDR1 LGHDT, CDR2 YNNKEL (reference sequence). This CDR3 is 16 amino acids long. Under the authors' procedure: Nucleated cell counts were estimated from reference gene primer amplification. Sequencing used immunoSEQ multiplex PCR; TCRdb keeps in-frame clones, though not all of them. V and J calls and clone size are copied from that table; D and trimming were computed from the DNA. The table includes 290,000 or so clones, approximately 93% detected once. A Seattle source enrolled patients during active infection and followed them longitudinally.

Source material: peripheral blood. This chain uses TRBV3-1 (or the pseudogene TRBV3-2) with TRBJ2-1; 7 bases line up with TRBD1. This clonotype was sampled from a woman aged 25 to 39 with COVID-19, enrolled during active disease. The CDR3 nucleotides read TGTGCCAGCAGCCAAGATTCAGGGGGTCCCTACAATGAGCAGTTCTTC. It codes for CASSQDSGGPYNEQFF.